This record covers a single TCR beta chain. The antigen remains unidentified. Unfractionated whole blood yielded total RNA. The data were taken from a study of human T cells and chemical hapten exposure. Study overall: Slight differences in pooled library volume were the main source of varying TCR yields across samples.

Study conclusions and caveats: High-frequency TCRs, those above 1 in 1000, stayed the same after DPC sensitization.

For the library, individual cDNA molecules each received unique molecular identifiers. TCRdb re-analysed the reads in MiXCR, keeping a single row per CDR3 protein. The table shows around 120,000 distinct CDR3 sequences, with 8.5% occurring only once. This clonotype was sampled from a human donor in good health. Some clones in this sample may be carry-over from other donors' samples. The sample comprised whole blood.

CDR3 nucleotides: TGCAGTGCGGGACAGGGCAGCACAGATACGCAGTATTTT. Protein product: CSAGQGSTDTQYF. V is TRBV20-1 and J is TRBJ2-3; TRBD1 aligns across 9 bases. The germline V gene has CDR1 DFQATT and CDR2 SNEGSKA (reference sequence). The CDR3 sequence is 13 residues long. Losses at the gene ends were 6 bases for V and 0 bases for J; bases not matched to a gene: 1.